This T cell receptor (beta chain) was found in a study of blood T cells in healthy people across ages. Primed by a sample-barcoded 5' primer and a J-beta primer mix, a second PCR proceeded for about 6 to 12 cycles. TCRdb re-called the 5' RACE reads through MiXCR, storing one row per CDR3 protein. The sample has hundreds of thousands of distinct CDR3 sequences, around 25% seen once; the top ten hold 8% to 10%. The germline CDR1 and CDR2 sequences are MDHEN and SYDVKM. The CDR3 extends over 13 amino acids. The data also belong to a second study, concerning T cells of mothers and their children. That paper adds: In this cohort, donors were three healthy Caucasian mothers plus their six children.

The sample was blood. The chain recombines TRBV28 with TRBJ2-3; D is possibly TRBD1 or TRBD2 (5 bases each). This TCR came from a boy younger than 18 in good health. The CDR3 DNA reads TGTGTCGCACGGGACCCTAGCACAGATACGCAGTATTTT. Amino acids: CVARDPSTDTQYF.